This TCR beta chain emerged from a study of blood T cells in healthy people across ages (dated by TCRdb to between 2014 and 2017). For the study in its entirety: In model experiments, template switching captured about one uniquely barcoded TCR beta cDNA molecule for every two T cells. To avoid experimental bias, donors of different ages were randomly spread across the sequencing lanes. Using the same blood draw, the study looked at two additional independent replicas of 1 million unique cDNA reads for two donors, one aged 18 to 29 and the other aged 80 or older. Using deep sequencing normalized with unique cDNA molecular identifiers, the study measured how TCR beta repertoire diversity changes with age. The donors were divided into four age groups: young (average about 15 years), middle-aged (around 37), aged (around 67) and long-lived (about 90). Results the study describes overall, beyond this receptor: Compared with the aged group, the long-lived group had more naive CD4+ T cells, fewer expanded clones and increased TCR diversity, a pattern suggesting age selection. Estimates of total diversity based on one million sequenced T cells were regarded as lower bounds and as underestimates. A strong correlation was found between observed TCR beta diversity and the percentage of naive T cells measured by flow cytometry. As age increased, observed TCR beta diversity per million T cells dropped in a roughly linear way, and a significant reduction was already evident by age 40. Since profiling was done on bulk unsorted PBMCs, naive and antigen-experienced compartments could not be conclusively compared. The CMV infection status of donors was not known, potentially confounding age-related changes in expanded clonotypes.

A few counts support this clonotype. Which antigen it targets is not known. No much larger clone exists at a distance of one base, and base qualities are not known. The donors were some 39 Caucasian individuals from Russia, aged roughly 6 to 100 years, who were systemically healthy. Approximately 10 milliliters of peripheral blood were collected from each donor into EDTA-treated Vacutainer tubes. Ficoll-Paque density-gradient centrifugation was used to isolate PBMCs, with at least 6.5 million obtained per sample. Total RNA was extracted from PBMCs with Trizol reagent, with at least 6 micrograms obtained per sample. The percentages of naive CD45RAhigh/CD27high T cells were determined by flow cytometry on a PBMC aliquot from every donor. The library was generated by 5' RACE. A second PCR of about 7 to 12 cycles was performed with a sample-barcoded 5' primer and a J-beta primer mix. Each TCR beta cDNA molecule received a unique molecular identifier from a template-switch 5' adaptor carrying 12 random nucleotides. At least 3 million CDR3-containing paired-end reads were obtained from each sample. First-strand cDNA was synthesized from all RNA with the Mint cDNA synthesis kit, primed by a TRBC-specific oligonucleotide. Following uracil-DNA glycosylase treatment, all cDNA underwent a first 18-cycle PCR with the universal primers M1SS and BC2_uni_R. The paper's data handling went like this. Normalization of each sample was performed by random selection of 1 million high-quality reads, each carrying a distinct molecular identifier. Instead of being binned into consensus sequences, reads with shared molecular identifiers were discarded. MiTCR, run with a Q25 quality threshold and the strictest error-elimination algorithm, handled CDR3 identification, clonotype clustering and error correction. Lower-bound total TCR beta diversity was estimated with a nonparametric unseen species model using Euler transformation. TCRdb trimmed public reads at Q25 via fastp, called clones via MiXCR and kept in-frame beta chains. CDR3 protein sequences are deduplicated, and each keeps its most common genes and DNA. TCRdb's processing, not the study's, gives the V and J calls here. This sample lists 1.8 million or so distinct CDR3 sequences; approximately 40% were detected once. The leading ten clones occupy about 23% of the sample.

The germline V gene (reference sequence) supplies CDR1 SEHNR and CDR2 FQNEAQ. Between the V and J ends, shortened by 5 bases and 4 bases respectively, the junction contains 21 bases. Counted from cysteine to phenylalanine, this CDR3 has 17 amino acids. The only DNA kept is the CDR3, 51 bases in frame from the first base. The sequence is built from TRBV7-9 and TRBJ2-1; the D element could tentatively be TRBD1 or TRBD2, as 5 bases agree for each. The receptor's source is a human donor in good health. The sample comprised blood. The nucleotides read TGTGCCAGCAGCCTAGATTGGGCCGGGACGGCGTACAATGAGCAGTTCTTC. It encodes CASSLDWAGTAYNEQFF. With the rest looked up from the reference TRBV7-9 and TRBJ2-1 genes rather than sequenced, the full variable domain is DTGVSQNPRHKITKRGQNVTFRCDPISEHNRLYWYRQTLGQGPEFLTYFQNEAQLEKSRLLSDRFSAERPKGSFSTLEIQRTEQGDSAMYLCASSLDWAGTAYNEQFFGPGTRLTVL.